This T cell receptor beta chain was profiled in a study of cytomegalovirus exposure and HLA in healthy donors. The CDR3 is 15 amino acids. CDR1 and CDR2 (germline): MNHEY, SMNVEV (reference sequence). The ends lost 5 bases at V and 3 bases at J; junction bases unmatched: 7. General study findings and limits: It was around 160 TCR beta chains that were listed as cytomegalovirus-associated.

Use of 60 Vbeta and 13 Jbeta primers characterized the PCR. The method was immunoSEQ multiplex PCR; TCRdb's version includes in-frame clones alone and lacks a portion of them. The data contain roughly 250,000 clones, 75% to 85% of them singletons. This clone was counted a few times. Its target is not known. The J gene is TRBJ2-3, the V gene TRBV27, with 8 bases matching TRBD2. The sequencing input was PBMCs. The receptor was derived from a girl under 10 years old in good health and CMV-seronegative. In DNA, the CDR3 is TGTGCCAGCAGTCTGGGACTAGTTAGTACAGATACGCAGTATTTT. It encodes CASSLGLVSTDTQYF.